Presented here are 18 T cell receptor beta chains from one specimen sequenced in a study of T-cell memory formation after mild COVID-19. TCRdb analysed the 5' RACE reads with MiXCR anew, one entry per CDR3 protein. There are approximately 260,000 distinct CDR3 sequences in the sample; around 16% occur only once, and roughly 20% lies in the top ten. The sequencing sample was made of PBMCs or a T cell subset sorted from them (not recorded which). The receptor set was obtained from a man aged 18 to 29 who had mild COVID-19 (a few samples of this study predate the infection). Cell type and time point are not known.

This clonotype showed up just a few times. This sequence joins TRBV7-2 and TRBJ1-5; D is ambiguous. V lost 7 bases, J lost 1 base, and 11 bases lay in between. Germline values: CDR1 SGHTA, CDR2 FQGNSA. This CDR3 spans 14 amino acids. CDR3 sequence reads: CASIPAGSNQPQHF. For the CDR3, the DNA is TGTGCCAGCATCCCAGCGGGAAGCAATCAGCCCCAGCATTTT.

This clonotype was detected only a few times. V and J are TRBV7-2 and TRBJ1-2; possibly TRBD1 for D (6 bases). CDR3 size: 13 residues. The ends were cut back, 1 base at V and 8 bases at J, with 11 bases in the middle. Per germline, CDR1 SGHTA and CDR2 FQGNSA. The CDR3 loop reads CASSLVGGSGYTF. In DNA form, the CDR3 reads TGTGCCAGCAGCTTAGTAGGGGGAAGCGGCTACACCTTC.

This clonotype occurred a few times. The V gene is TRBV5-1, the J gene TRBJ2-2, with D perhaps assigned TRBD1 or TRBD2 (5 bases each). The germline V gene encodes CDR1 SGHRS and CDR2 YFSETQ. The length of the CDR3 is 16 residues. V gave up 0 bases and J gave up 6 bases, with 15 bases separating them. Written as DNA, the CDR3 is TGCGCCAGCAGCTTGGTCTTTAATAGGGGACCCGGGGAGCTGTTTTTT. Protein: CASSLVFNRGPGELFF.

The rearrangement links TRBV5-1 to TRBJ1-1, with a possible D match to TRBD1 (5 bases). V lost 2 bases, J lost 8 bases, and 19 bases lay in between. Germline loops: CDR1 SGHRS, CDR2 YFSETQ. The CDR3 runs to 15 residues. The CDR3 coding sequence is TGCGCCAGCAGCTTTCGCCCGGGGCCCCTAAACGAAGCTTTCTTT. This translates into CASSFRPGPLNEAFF.

There are a few counts of this clonotype. The rearrangement links TRBV5-1 to TRBJ2-3, with D possibly matching TRBD1 (5 bases). V lost 1 base and J lost 3, with 12 bases in between. CDR3 length: 15 residues. Per the germline V gene, CDR1 is SGHRS and CDR2 is YFSETQ. As DNA, the CDR3 is TGCGCCAGCAGCTTGACAGGCATAGCAACAGATACGCAGTATTTT. As protein: CASSLTGIATDTQYF.

This clonotype showed up just a few times. This chain uses TRBV15 with TRBJ1-2, with D uncertain. Germline CDR1 is LNHNV and CDR2 is YYDKDF (reference sequence). The CDR3 sequence is 14 residues long. V lost 0 bases, J lost 4 bases, and 9 bases lay in between. In DNA form, the CDR3 reads TGTGCCACCAGCAGAGAAAGGCTCGGCTATGGCTACACCTTC. It encodes CATSRERLGYGYTF.

This clonotype came up a few times. V gene TRBV7-6 combines with J gene TRBJ2-7; 9 nucleotides line up with TRBD1. The germline V gene has CDR1 SGHVS and CDR2 FNYEAQ. Germline trimming cut 5 bases from V and 5 bases from J; bases unmatched to any gene: 10. The CDR3 spans 15 residues. This CDR3 is CASSGTDRGFDEQYF. The DNA for the CDR3 is TGTGCCAGCAGCGGCACGGACAGGGGTTTCGACGAGCAGTACTTC.

The sample holds many counts of this clonotype. The chain links TRBV5-1 to TRBJ2-5; D not resolved. The CDR3 runs 12 residues. V lost 0 bases and J lost 0, with 0 bases in between. Germline V gene data show CDR1 as SGHRS and CDR2 as YFSETQ. CDR3 region: CASSLDQETQYF. In DNA, the CDR3 is TGCGCCAGCAGCTTGGACCAAGAGACCCAGTACTTC.

The chain joins TRBV4-1 to TRBJ2-7; D not certain. V was clipped by 1 base and J by 7 bases, with 17 bases between them. Germline V gene data show CDR1 as MGHRA and CDR2 as YSYEKL. The CDR3 loop spans 15 amino acids. CDR3 in amino acids: CASSQAPRFQEEQYV. As DNA, the CDR3 is TGCGCCAGCAGCCAAGCTCCGAGATTTCAGGAAGAGCAGTACGTC.

This clonotype was picked up a small number of times. V gene TRBV5-5 combines with J gene TRBJ1-2; 11 bases map to TRBD1. CDR1 SGHKS and CDR2 YYEKEE come from the germline V gene (reference sequence). The CDR3 sequence is 14 residues long. After removal of 6 bases from V and 4 bases from J, the junction contained 5 bases not matched to a gene. The CDR3 region is CASTWTGGLYGYTF. The DNA for the CDR3 is TGTGCCAGCACCTGGACAGGGGGCCTCTATGGCTACACCTTC.

This clonotype has a handful of counts. The V and J genes are TRBV7-9 and TRBJ2-5; 7 nucleotides line up with TRBD1. V gave up 1 base and J gave up 3 bases; unmatched junction bases: 5. The germline gives CDR1 SEHNR, CDR2 FQNEAQ (reference sequence). The CDR3 runs 15 residues. This CDR3 reads CASSLEGGAKETQYF. For the CDR3, the DNA is TGTGCCAGCAGCTTAGAAGGGGGCGCGAAAGAGACCCAGTACTTC.

This sequence joins TRBV5-1 and TRBJ2-2; D may be TRBD1 (5 bases). The CDR3 is 15 residues long. V shed 5 bases and J shed 6 bases, with 17 bases lying between them. In germline, CDR1 is SGHRS, CDR2 YFSETQ. The CDR3 region is CASRNGTGGPGELFF. CDR3 DNA sequence: TGCGCCAGCAGGAATGGCACAGGCGGTCCCGGGGAGCTGTTTTTT.

This clonotype was picked up a small number of times. The chain joins TRBV5-1 to TRBJ1-2; possibly TRBD1 for D (5 bases). From germline, CDR1 is SGHRS and CDR2 YFSETQ. V lost 4 bases and J 8 bases, leaving 15 bases between the germline ends. The CDR3 is 13 residues long. CDR3 sequence (DNA): TGCGCCAGCAGCGAGGGTGAGGGGCGAGGCTACACCTTC. This codes for CASSEGEGRGYTF.

This clonotype was detected only a few times. The chain carries TRBV3-1 and TRBJ1-3; maybe TRBD1 (5 bases). There are 14 residues in the CDR3. The V end was cut by 3 bases, the J end by 3 bases, with 9 bases between. Germline CDR1 reads LGHDT; CDR2 reads YNNKEL (reference sequence). The DNA for the CDR3 is TGTGCCAGCAGCCAGATCGGGGGTGGAAACACCATATATTTT. It translates to CASSQIGGGNTIYF.

This clonotype appeared once. The chain joins TRBV3-1 to TRBJ1-1, with 8 bases lining up with TRBD1. V lost 1 base, J lost 5 bases, and 9 bases stayed unmatched. The CDR3 extends over 16 amino acids. CDR1 and CDR2 (germline): LGHDT, YNNKEL (reference sequence). The CDR3 spells CASSQVSQGAWTEAFF. The CDR3 bases are TGTGCCAGCAGCCAAGTCAGTCAGGGGGCCTGGACTGAAGCTTTCTTT.

This clonotype was counted only a few times. The rearrangement joins TRBV6-6 to TRBJ1-1; tentative D call: TRBD1 (5 bases). Deletions cut 2 bases from V and 10 bases from J, with 11 bases between. Per the germline V gene, CDR1 is MNHNY and CDR2 is SVGAGI (reference sequence). The CDR3 extends over 12 amino acids. The CDR3 here is CASSYPGGSAFF. The CDR3 region has the DNA TGTGCCAGCAGTTACCCCGGGGGTTCAGCTTTCTTT.

A single count supports this clonotype. The V call is TRBV12-3 or TRBV12-4, the J call TRBJ2-3, with TRBD2 matching 15 bases. V lost 1 base to trimming and J lost 2 bases; unmatched junction nucleotides: 4. This CDR3 spans 18 amino acids. The CDR3 here is CASSLEGLAGGTTDTQYF. The CDR3 DNA follows: TGTGCCAGCAGTTTAGAGGGACTAGCGGGGGGAACCACAGATACGCAGTATTTT.

The rearrangement joins TRBV4-2 to TRBJ2-3; no definite D call. Germline V gene sequence: CDR1 LGHNA, CDR2 YNFKEQ. This CDR3 spans 17 amino acids. The V end was cut by 1 base, the J end by 2 bases, with 16 bases between. CDR3 coding DNA: TGTGCCAGCAGCCAAGTTCTACACGAAAAGGTCACAGATACGCAGTATTTT. This sequence encodes CASSQVLHEKVTDTQYF.